These T cell receptor beta chains were read from a single sample in a study of T cell responses to AZD1222 COVID-19 vaccine. Measured with immunoSEQ multiplex PCR; TCRdb has only the in-frame clones, and not every one. Among around 110,000 clones listed, approximately 83% were seen once. Sequences were derived from peripheral blood, sampled on day 0 of AZD1222 vaccination. These receptors were taken from an adult in good health. The CDR3 runs from the conserved cysteine through the conserved F or W. A D gene is named only where the DNA matches it firmly. Clone size is given for some rows only: seen once, a few or many times, or a class if the clone is expanded.

abundance: NA
v_gene: TRBV5-4
j_gene: TRBJ1-2
d_gene: TRBD1
CDR3aa: CASSPNPGTGNYGYTF
CDR3nt: TGTGCCAGCAGCCCTAATCCCGGGACAGGGAACTATGGCTACACCTTC

abundance: few
v_gene: TRBV5-8
j_gene: TRBJ2-2
d_gene: NA
CDR3aa: CASSGLMNTGELFF
CDR3nt: TGTGCCTCCTCCGGACTGATGAACACCGGGGAGCTGTTTTTT

abundance: few
v_gene: TRBV2
j_gene: TRBJ1-1
d_gene: NA
CDR3aa: CASSPLPVSEAFF
CDR3nt: TGTGCCAGCAGCCCCCTCCCGGTTTCTGAAGCTTTCTTT

abundance: NA
v_gene: TRBV4-3
j_gene: TRBJ1-6
d_gene: NA
CDR3aa: CASSWRRPSENYNSPLHF
CDR3nt: TGCGCCAGCAGCTGGCGACGGCCCAGCGAAAACTATAATTCACCCCTCCACTTT

abundance: NA
v_gene: TRBV5-8
j_gene: TRBJ2-1
d_gene: NA
CDR3aa: CASSSSTGHNEQFF
CDR3nt: TGTGCCAGCAGCTCCTCAACAGGGCACAATGAGCAGTTCTTC

abundance: NA
v_gene: TRBV28
j_gene: TRBJ2-1
d_gene: NA
CDR3aa: CASSTGTMDNEQFF
CDR3nt: TGTGCCAGCAGTACAGGGACTATGGACAATGAGCAGTTCTTC

abundance: NA
v_gene: TRBV5-1
j_gene: TRBJ2-2
d_gene: NA
CDR3aa: CASSQAVNTGELFF
CDR3nt: TGCGCCAGCAGCCAGGCAGTTAACACCGGGGAGCTGTTTTTT

abundance: NA
v_gene: TRBV7-2
j_gene: TRBJ2-1
d_gene: NA
CDR3aa: CASSLGGDSLEQFF
CDR3nt: TGTGCCAGCAGCTTAGGGGGAGACAGTCTCGAGCAGTTCTTC

abundance: NA
v_gene: TRBV12-3/TRBV12-4
j_gene: TRBJ1-1
d_gene: TRBD1
CDR3aa: CASRYRGNTEAFF
CDR3nt: TGTGCCAGCAGGTACAGGGGAAACACTGAAGCTTTCTTT

abundance: NA
v_gene: TRBV6-5
j_gene: TRBJ1-2
d_gene: TRBD1
CDR3aa: CASSTGGSRGYTF
CDR3nt: TGTGCCAGCAGCACAGGGGGCTCGCGTGGCTACACCTTC

abundance: NA
v_gene: TRBV6-4
j_gene: TRBJ2-3
d_gene: TRBD1
CDR3aa: CASIGQGWPSTDTQYF
CDR3nt: TGTGCCAGCATTGGACAGGGTTGGCCTAGCACAGATACGCAGTATTTT

abundance: NA
v_gene: TRBV6-5
j_gene: TRBJ2-1
d_gene: NA
CDR3aa: CASSPLAIKANEQFF
CDR3nt: TGTGCCAGCAGCCCACTAGCAATCAAGGCCAATGAGCAGTTCTTC

abundance: few
v_gene: TRBV27
j_gene: TRBJ1-2
d_gene: TRBD1
CDR3aa: CASSSAGGYGYTF
CDR3nt: TGTGCCAGCAGTTCGGCAGGGGGCTATGGCTACACCTTC

abundance: NA
v_gene: TRBV11-2
j_gene: TRBJ1-4
d_gene: TRBD1
CDR3aa: CASSSLTGVREKLFF
CDR3nt: TGTGCCAGCAGCTCACTGACAGGGGTGAGGGAAAAACTGTTTTTT

abundance: once
v_gene: TRBV25-1
j_gene: TRBJ2-7
d_gene: NA
CDR3aa: CASTHPAGYEQYF
CDR3nt: TGTGCCAGCACCCACCCAGCGGGCTACGAGCAGTACTTC

abundance: once
v_gene: TRBV4-1
j_gene: TRBJ2-7
d_gene: NA
CDR3aa: CASSQVIVNEQYF
CDR3nt: TGCGCCAGCAGCCAAGTGATCGTGAACGAGCAGTACTTC

abundance: NA
v_gene: TRBV12-3/TRBV12-4
j_gene: TRBJ1-1
d_gene: NA
CDR3aa: CASSRLFTEAFF
CDR3nt: TGTGCCAGCAGCCGACTATTCACTGAAGCTTTCTTT

abundance: NA
v_gene: TRBV4-1
j_gene: TRBJ2-1
d_gene: NA
CDR3aa: CASSQGIGELVYNEQFF
CDR3nt: TGCGCCAGCAGCCAAGGGATAGGGGAGCTCGTCTACAATGAGCAGTTCTTC

abundance: NA
v_gene: TRBV19
j_gene: TRBJ2-1
d_gene: TRBD1
CDR3aa: CASSFRDSLDRFSEQFF
CDR3nt: TGTGCCAGTAGTTTCCGGGACAGCTTGGACCGCTTTTCAGAGCAGTTCTTC

abundance: NA
v_gene: TRBV6-5
j_gene: TRBJ1-6
d_gene: TRBD1
CDR3aa: CASSNTGVFNSPLHF
CDR3nt: TGTGCCAGCAGTAACACAGGGGTTTTCAATTCACCCCTCCACTTT

abundance: NA
v_gene: TRBV28
j_gene: TRBJ2-5
d_gene: NA
CDR3aa: CASRDSQGFQETQYF
CDR3nt: TGTGCCAGCAGGGACTCCCAGGGATTCCAAGAGACCCAGTACTTC

abundance: NA
v_gene: TRBV5-1
j_gene: TRBJ2-2
d_gene: NA
CDR3aa: CASSLWDFTGELFF
CDR3nt: TGCGCCAGCAGCTTGTGGGACTTCACCGGGGAGCTGTTTTTT

abundance: NA
v_gene: TRBV18
j_gene: TRBJ1-3
d_gene: TRBD1
CDR3aa: CASSPTSTGGTTNTIYF
CDR3nt: TGTGCCAGCTCACCGACAAGTACAGGGGGCACGACGAACACCATATATTTT

abundance: NA
v_gene: TRBV3-1/TRBV3-2
j_gene: TRBJ2-1
d_gene: TRBD2
CDR3aa: CASSQVLAGGHNEQFF
CDR3nt: TGTGCCAGCAGCCAGGTCTTAGCGGGGGGGCACAATGAGCAGTTCTTC

abundance: NA
v_gene: TRBV27
j_gene: TRBJ1-2
d_gene: TRBD1
CDR3aa: CASSKGQGGSGYTF
CDR3nt: TGTGCCAGCAGTAAGGGACAGGGTGGATCTGGCTACACCTTC

abundance: NA
v_gene: TRBV7-2
j_gene: TRBJ2-1
d_gene: NA
CDR3aa: CASSLKRLGGSYNEQFF
CDR3nt: TGTGCCAGCAGCCTTAAGAGACTAGGCGGCTCCTACAATGAGCAGTTCTTC

abundance: NA
v_gene: TRBV27
j_gene: TRBJ1-1
d_gene: TRBD1
CDR3aa: CASRDRGQIMNTEAFF
CDR3nt: TGTGCCAGCCGGGACAGGGGGCAGATCATGAACACTGAAGCTTTCTTT

abundance: NA
v_gene: TRBV16
j_gene: TRBJ1-5
d_gene: NA
CDR3aa: CASSQSEGGNQPQHF
CDR3nt: TGTGCCAGCAGCCAATCGGAAGGGGGGAATCAGCCCCAGCATTTT

abundance: NA
v_gene: TRBV24-1
j_gene: TRBJ2-3
d_gene: TRBD2
CDR3aa: CATSDMTSGRGKGSTDTQYF
CDR3nt: TGTGCCACCAGTGACATGACTAGCGGGAGGGGGAAGGGGAGCACAGATACGCAGTATTTT

abundance: NA
v_gene: TRBV28
j_gene: TRBJ1-1
d_gene: NA
CDR3aa: CASCLNTEAFF
CDR3nt: TGTGCCAGCTGTCTGAACACTGAAGCTTTCTTT

abundance: NA
v_gene: TRBV11-2
j_gene: TRBJ1-2
d_gene: TRBD1
CDR3aa: CASSLAGGGGYTF
CDR3nt: TGTGCCAGCAGCTTAGCAGGGGGGGGAGGCTACACCTTC

abundance: few
v_gene: TRBV16
j_gene: TRBJ2-7
d_gene: NA
CDR3aa: CASSQYHLSSSYEQYF
CDR3nt: TGTGCCAGCAGCCAATATCATCTGAGCAGCTCCTACGAGCAGTACTTC

abundance: NA
v_gene: TRBV6-5
j_gene: TRBJ1-2
d_gene: TRBD1
CDR3aa: CASSYDREYGYTF
CDR3nt: TGTGCCAGCAGTTACGACAGGGAATATGGCTACACCTTC

abundance: NA
v_gene: TRBV10-3
j_gene: TRBJ2-1
d_gene: NA
CDR3aa: CAISESQGYNEQFF
CDR3nt: TGTGCCATCAGTGAGTCCCAGGGATACAATGAGCAGTTCTTC

abundance: NA
v_gene: TRBV3-1/TRBV3-2
j_gene: TRBJ1-1
d_gene: NA
CDR3aa: CASSHSGRGTEAFF
CDR3nt: TGTGCCAGCAGCCATTCAGGGAGGGGAACTGAAGCTTTCTTT

abundance: NA
v_gene: TRBV21-1
j_gene: TRBJ1-5
d_gene: NA
CDR3aa: CATKTGQDNQPQHF
CDR3nt: TGTGCCACAAAAACGGGGCAGGACAATCAGCCCCAGCATTTT

abundance: few
v_gene: TRBV28
j_gene: TRBJ1-2
d_gene: NA
CDR3aa: CASSSGEDYGYTF
CDR3nt: TGTGCCAGCAGTTCCGGGGAGGACTATGGCTACACCTTC

abundance: NA
v_gene: TRBV11-1
j_gene: TRBJ2-1
d_gene: NA
CDR3aa: CASSFAGENEQFF
CDR3nt: TGTGCCAGCAGCTTCGCCGGAGAAAATGAGCAGTTCTTC

abundance: NA
v_gene: TRBV10-3
j_gene: TRBJ1-2
d_gene: NA
CDR3aa: CAISAADFYGYTF
CDR3nt: TGTGCCATCAGTGCTGCCGACTTCTATGGCTACACCTTC

abundance: NA
v_gene: TRBV29-1
j_gene: TRBJ1-3
d_gene: NA
CDR3aa: CSVEDQPGNTIYF
CDR3nt: TGCAGCGTTGAAGATCAGCCTGGAAACACCATATATTTT

abundance: few
v_gene: TRBV5-1
j_gene: TRBJ2-3
d_gene: NA
CDR3aa: CASSIGTDYADTQYF
CDR3nt: TGCGCCAGCAGCATAGGGACGGACTACGCAGATACGCAGTATTTT

abundance: NA
v_gene: TRBV7-9
j_gene: TRBJ1-2
d_gene: NA
CDR3aa: CASSLQGLVYGYTF
CDR3nt: TGTGCCAGCAGCTTACAGGGGTTAGTCTATGGCTACACCTTC

abundance: few
v_gene: TRBV6-1
j_gene: TRBJ2-4
d_gene: NA
CDR3aa: CASSEEIGGAKNIQYF
CDR3nt: TGTGCCAGCAGTGAAGAAATAGGGGGGGCCAAAAACATTCAGTACTTC

abundance: NA
v_gene: TRBV18
j_gene: TRBJ1-4
d_gene: NA
CDR3aa: CASTMRPRGEKLFF
CDR3nt: TGTGCCAGCACCATGAGACCTCGAGGGGAAAAACTGTTTTTT

abundance: NA
v_gene: TRBV29-1
j_gene: TRBJ2-3
d_gene: TRBD2
CDR3aa: CSVGSSGSSRADTQYF
CDR3nt: TGCAGCGTTGGGTCTAGCGGGAGCTCCAGGGCAGATACGCAGTATTTT

abundance: NA
v_gene: TRBV29-1
j_gene: TRBJ2-3
d_gene: NA
CDR3aa: CSVELGDGTDTQYF
CDR3nt: TGCAGCGTTGAATTGGGGGATGGCACAGATACGCAGTATTTT